The sequence of this T cell receptor (beta chain) was determined in a study of PD-L1 blockade in urothelial cancer (dated by TCRdb to between 2016 and 2019). Regarding the study in general: Therapy was started at some point between 2014 and 2016 for all patients, and atezolizumab 1,200 mg was administered intravenously every 3 weeks. Twenty-nine patients had pretreatment blood TCR-seq, some 24 had at least one posttreatment blood collection, and some 24 had tumor TCR-seq. Patients had an ECOG performance status of 0 or 1 and had received between 0 and 3 prior chemotherapy regimens. Twenty-five of 29 patients were identified as males with urothelial cancer of bladder origin, and a prior smoking history was reported by 18 of 29 patients. Under 10 patients achieved durable clinical benefit and 20 did not. Blood samples were analyzed 3 weeks after the start of treatment (second dose) and 6 weeks after the start of treatment. Whole exome sequencing and RNA sequencing of pretreatment tumors were performed alongside TCR sequencing in the same patients. Blood samples gave a median of approximately 150,000 T cells and approximately 80,000 unique TCRs, with a median clonality of 0.080. Progression-free survival longer than 6 months counted as durable clinical benefit, and TCR features were additionally tested against both progression-free and overall survival. The study was an exploratory multi-omic analysis of somatic, immune and clinical correlates of response to PD-L1 blockade with atezolizumab in urothelial cancer. TCR sequencing covered pretreatment tumor samples and matched, serially collected peripheral blood taken before and after atezolizumab treatment. Paper-wide results and their limitations: Improved progression-free and overall survival was associated with having pretreatment peripheral blood TCR clonality below the median. Among patients with durable benefit, tumor-associated TCR clones showed greater expansion in peripheral blood 3 weeks after treatment started (n ≈ 22, p = 0.022). Because the sample size was small (n ≈ 31) and many of the analyses were exploratory, the results are meant to be hypothesis-generating.

Sample time point, as interpreted from the label and publication: pretreatment peripheral blood. The cohort comprised fewer than 35 patients with locally advanced or metastatic urothelial carcinoma treated at Memorial Sloan Kettering on a trial protocol. Peripheral blood mononuclear cells were collected from each patient pretreatment and during treatment, giving between 1 and 8 total time points per patient. The Qiagen DNeasy Blood extraction kit was used to purify genomic DNA from total PBMCs and tumor samples. PBMCs were collected pretreatment and during treatment and were isolated and stored as previously described. Synthetic TCR analog templates were spiked into each PCR so that absolute template abundance could be estimated from read counts. The immunoSEQ assay was used to amplify TCRbeta CDR3 regions from genomic DNA with bias-controlled V and J gene primers. Rearranged TCRbeta segments were sequenced at approximately 20X coverage. As for how the authors treated the data: Clustering was used to correct sequencing errors, and CDR3s were annotated against IMGT so that V, D and J genes could be assigned. Downstream analyses used only productive TCRbeta rearrangements, leaving out any out-of-frame or stop-codon sequences. Clonality was calculated as one minus the Shannon entropy normalized by the log of the number of unique productive sequences. Clones differing between time points or between blood and tumor were identified using Fisher's exact test with Benjamini-Hochberg correction, with an adjusted p below 0.01 applied as the threshold. Imported from immuneACCESS, the table was reduced by TCRdb to in-frame sequences with V and J called. These copies leave out some clones; in studies compared against another copy, an unresolved V gene accounts for under half, and the cause of the remainder is not known. V, J and clone size were drawn from that table, and D and trimming were deduced from the DNA. The sample data list about 74,000 clones, and 75% to 90% of these were observed just once. Jointly, the top ten make up more than 3.5% of the sample.

In this sample, this clone turned up once. No cognate antigen has been identified for it. Base qualities were left out, and no much larger clone turns up one base away. Sequenced here: PBMCs, sampled around atezolizumab (anti-PD-L1) treatment. The clonotype was recovered from a man aged 70-80 years with urothelial cancer.

At the DNA level, the sequence is TGTGCCAGCAGCATCAGGTTATCCGGGGCCAACGTCCTGACTTTC. This is translated as CASSIRLSGANVLTF. The sequence is built from TRBV7-8 and TRBJ2-6; there is no confident call for the D gene. Between the V and J ends, shortened by 5 bases and 4 bases respectively, the junction contains 12 bases. From cysteine to phenylalanine, the CDR3 is 15 amino acids long. Only CDR3 DNA is held: 45 bases, read in frame from base 1. Taken from the germline V gene, the CDR1 and CDR2 loops are SGHVS and FQNEAQ.